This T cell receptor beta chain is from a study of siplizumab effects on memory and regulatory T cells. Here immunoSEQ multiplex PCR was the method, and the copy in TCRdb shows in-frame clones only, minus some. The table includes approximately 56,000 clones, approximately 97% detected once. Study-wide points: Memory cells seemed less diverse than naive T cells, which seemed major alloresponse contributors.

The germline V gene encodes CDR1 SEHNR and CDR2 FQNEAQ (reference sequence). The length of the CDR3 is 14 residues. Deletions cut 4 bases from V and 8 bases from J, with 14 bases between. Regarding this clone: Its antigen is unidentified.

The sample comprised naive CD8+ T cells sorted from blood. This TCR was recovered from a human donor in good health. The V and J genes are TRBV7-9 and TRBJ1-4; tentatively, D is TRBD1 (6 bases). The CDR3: CASSSGGAGEKLFF. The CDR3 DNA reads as TGTGCCAGCAGCTCTGGGGGGGCTGGAGAAAAACTGTTTTTT.